These T cell receptor beta chains were read from a single sample in a study of cytomegalovirus exposure and HLA in healthy donors. Method: immunoSEQ multiplex PCR; TCRdb's copy keeps in-frame clones and lacks some. The table has about 110,000 clones, more than 60% seen once. The source material was PBMCs. Every receptor here comes from a woman aged 40 to 50 in good health and CMV-seropositive. CDR3s include the opening cysteine and the closing phenylalanine or tryptophan. The order of the fields is V gene, clone size, D gene, J gene, CDR3 DNA, CDR3 protein. D genes are given only for firm matches. Clone size is stated in some rows and not others, as once, few, many or a class when expanded.

TRBV5-1	NA	TRBD2	TRBJ2-1	TGCGCCAGCAGCCCAAGCGGGGGGGTTTACAATGAGCAGTTCTTC	CASSPSGGVYNEQFF
TRBV4-3	few	TRBD2	TRBJ2-3	TGCGCCAGCAGCACTAGCGGGGGAGATACGCAGTATTTT	CASSTSGGDTQYF
TRBV18	NA	NA	TRBJ2-7	TGTGCCAGCTCACCCGGGGTATCCAAGACTGGCTACGAGCAGTACTTC	CASSPGVSKTGYEQYF
TRBV7-9	NA	TRBD1	TRBJ2-3	TGTTCCAGCAGTTATGGACAGGGGGCCACAGATACGCAGTATTTT	CSSSYGQGATDTQYF
TRBV6-5	NA	TRBD1	TRBJ1-2	TGTGCCAGCAGTTACACAGGGGGCGGTGGCTACACCTTC	CASSYTGGGGYTF
TRBV11-2	few	NA	TRBJ2-7	TGTGCCAGCAGCTTATTACGGGGCGAGCAGTACTTC	CASSLLRGEQYF
TRBV10-3	NA	TRBD1	TRBJ2-2	TGTGCCATCAGGGAGACAGGGGAAGTCACCGGGGAGCTGTTTTTT	CAIRETGEVTGELFF
TRBV6-5	NA	TRBD1	TRBJ1-1	TGTGCCAGCAGTTTTAGCCGGACAGGGTTTGAAGCTTTCTTT	CASSFSRTGFEAFF
TRBV28	NA	NA	TRBJ1-2	TGTGCCAGCAGCTCTGACAGCTTCTATGGCTACACCTTC	CASSSDSFYGYTF
TRBV27	NA	TRBD2	TRBJ2-5	TGTGCCAGCCGGGGAGGGACTTCCCAGGGTGATAGGTGGACCCAGTACTTC	CASRGGTSQGDRWTQYF
TRBV6-5	NA	NA	TRBJ1-2	TGTGCCAGCAGTTACTCCCAGGGAGGAGCTAACTATGGCTACACCTTC	CASSYSQGGANYGYTF
TRBV19	NA	TRBD1	TRBJ2-5	TGTGCCAGTAGTATAGCAGGGGGCCGAGAGACCCAGTACTTC	CASSIAGGRETQYF
TRBV6-1	NA	NA	TRBJ1-2	TGTGCCAGCTCTTTTTTCTTATATAACTATGGCTACACCTTC	CASSFFLYNYGYTF
TRBV11-3	NA	NA	TRBJ2-3	TGTGCCAGCAGCCCCTTGGACAGTTCTAGCACAGATACGCAGTATTTT	CASSPLDSSSTDTQYF
TRBV6-1	NA	NA	TRBJ2-3	TGTGCCAGCAGTGAAACCTACAGGGCAGATACGCAGTATTTT	CASSETYRADTQYF
TRBV11-2	NA	TRBD2	TRBJ2-6	TGTGCCAGCAGTATCGGGGAGGGGCGCTCTGGGGCCAACGTCCTGACTTTC	CASSIGEGRSGANVLTF
TRBV7-9	once	TRBD1	TRBJ1-3	TGTGCCAGCAGCTTTAACAGGGGCGGCGGGGACACCATATATTTT	CASSFNRGGGDTIYF
TRBV4-2	few	NA	TRBJ2-1	TGTGCCAGCAGCCAAGGAGAAGGGGATTCGGGGCAGTTCTTC	CASSQGEGDSGQFF
TRBV11-3	NA	TRBD2	TRBJ2-1	TGTGCCAGCAGCTTTTTAGCGGGAGCAACTGAGCAGTTCTTC	CASSFLAGATEQFF
TRBV28	NA	TRBD2	TRBJ2-1	TGTGCCAGCATCCGGGGGGGACTAGCGGGAGCGGGCTACAATGAGCAGTTCTTC	CASIRGGLAGAGYNEQFF
TRBV19	NA	TRBD2	TRBJ2-7	TGTGCCAGTAGTAGGGGACTAGCGGGAGGACTCTCCTACGAGCAGTACTTC	CASSRGLAGGLSYEQYF
TRBV12-5	NA	TRBD1	TRBJ2-5	TGTGCTAGTGGTTTGCCTACCCGACAGGGGTGGGAGACCCAGTACTTC	CASGLPTRQGWETQYF
TRBV4-3	NA	NA	TRBJ2-1	TGCGCCAGCAGCCACGGGGACAATGAGCAGTTCTTC	CASSHGDNEQFF
TRBV28	NA	NA	TRBJ1-1	TGTGCCAGCAGTTTAAGCTGGGGAAGAGGGACTGAAGCTTTCTTT	CASSLSWGRGTEAFF
TRBV25-1	medium-sized	NA	TRBJ2-7	TGTGCCAGCAGTGAAGGAGAGGGGGAGACCTCTGAGCAGTACTTC	CASSEGEGETSEQYF
TRBV7-9	NA	NA	TRBJ2-7	TGTGCCAGCAGCCAGACGGCGGTTAGGGGCTACGAGCAGTACTTC	CASSQTAVRGYEQYF
TRBV28	NA	NA	TRBJ1-2	TGTGCCAGCAGTTTACGGCAGGTTTATTATGGCTACACCTTC	CASSLRQVYYGYTF
TRBV7-9	NA	NA	TRBJ2-5	TGTGCCAGCAGCTTAGTGACAGACGGGGAGACCCAGTACTTC	CASSLVTDGETQYF
TRBV28	NA	NA	TRBJ2-5	TGTGCCAGCAGTTTTTTGTCGGTGGGGGCTCAAGAGACCCAGTACTTC	CASSFLSVGAQETQYF
TRBV7-2	NA	TRBD2	TRBJ2-1	TGTGCCAGCAGCTCCCAGAGCGGGGGGGCCTTGATCTTC	CASSSQSGGALIF
TRBV19	NA	TRBD1	TRBJ1-2	TGTGCCAGTAGTATAGATCGGACAGGGGACTGGGGCTATGGCTACACCTTC	CASSIDRTGDWGYGYTF